This record concerns one T cell receptor beta chain sequence. No antigen is known for it. The germline V gene encodes CDR1 KGHSH and CDR2 LQKENI. V gave up 4 bases and J gave up 1 base, with 10 bases separating them. The CDR3 runs to 14 residues. The source of the sample is a study of T cell responses to AZD1222 COVID-19 vaccine. Study-wide points: Clonal diversity was possibly underestimated, and the donors were mostly white British, with more females. The span of vaccine-associated CD4 TCRs extended across spike, with dominance at 160-218 and 743-854. The reported proportion of spike-specific TCRs targeting unmutated variant regions was nearly half. Just a handful of AZD1222 recipients were seropositive at baseline.

TCRdb's copy holds only in-frame clones and misses some; the assay was immunoSEQ multiplex PCR. The sample comprises around 160,000 clones, more than 85% of which are singletons, and more than 1.4% rests with the top ten. The TCR originated in an adult in good health. This chain uses TRBV18 with TRBJ2-5, with D tentatively TRBD2 (6 bases). Sequencing was performed on peripheral blood, taken on day 0 of AZD1222 vaccination. The CDR3 coding sequence is TGTGCCAGCTCACTGGGGACTTCCCAAGAGACCCAGTACTTC. Translated: CASSLGTSQETQYF.